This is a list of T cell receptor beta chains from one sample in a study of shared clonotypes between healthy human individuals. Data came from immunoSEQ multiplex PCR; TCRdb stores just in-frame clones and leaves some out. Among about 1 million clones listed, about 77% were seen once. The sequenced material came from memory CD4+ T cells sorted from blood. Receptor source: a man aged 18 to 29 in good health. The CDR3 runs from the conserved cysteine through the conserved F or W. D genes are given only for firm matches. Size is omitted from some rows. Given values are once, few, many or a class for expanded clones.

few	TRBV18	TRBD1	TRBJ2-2	TGTGCCAGCTCGTCGGGACAGGGCACCGGGGAGCTGTTTTTT	CASSSGQGTGELFF
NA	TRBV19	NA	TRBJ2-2	TGTGCCAGTCTTGGGTGGGGCAGGACGAACACCGGGGAGCTGTTTTTT	CASLGWGRTNTGELFF
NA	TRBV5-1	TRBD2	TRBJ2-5	TGCGCCAGCAGCTTGCTTAGCGGGGGAGGGACGGAGACCCAGTACTTC	CASSLLSGGGTETQYF
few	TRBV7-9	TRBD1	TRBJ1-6	TGTGCCAGCAGCCTGGGACAGTTTAATTCACCCCTCCACTTT	CASSLGQFNSPLHF
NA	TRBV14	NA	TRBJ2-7	TGTGCCAGCAGCCTCGGACAGATTTACTACGAGAAGCAGTACTTC	CASSLGQIYYEKQYF
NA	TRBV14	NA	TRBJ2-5	TGTGCCAGCAGCCAAGGAACGGAGACCCAGTACTTC	CASSQGTETQYF
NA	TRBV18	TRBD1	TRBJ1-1	TGTGCCAGCTCACCAACCGGGGACAGGAACACTGAAGCTTTCTTT	CASSPTGDRNTEAFF
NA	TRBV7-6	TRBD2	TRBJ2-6	TGTGCCAGCAGCCCTAGGCCCGGGGGGGACTCTGGGGCCAACGTCCTGACTTTC	CASSPRPGGDSGANVLTF
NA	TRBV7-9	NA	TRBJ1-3	TGTGCCAGCAGCTCAACCGTCCGGGCCCTCCCGGGCTCTGGAAACACCATATATTTT	CASSSTVRALPGSGNTIYF
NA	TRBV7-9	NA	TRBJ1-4	TGTGCCAGCAGCTTAGAGGTCGGGGGTGAAAAACTGTTTTTT	CASSLEVGGEKLFF
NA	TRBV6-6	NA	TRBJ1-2	TGTGCCAGCAGTACAGGGCAACGTAGCTATGGCTACACCTTC	CASSTGQRSYGYTF
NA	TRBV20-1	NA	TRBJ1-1	TGCAGTGCTCGGTCGAACACTGAAGCTTTCTTT	CSARSNTEAFF
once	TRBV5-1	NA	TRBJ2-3	TGCGCCAGCAGCTTGGAGATCGATACGCAGTATTTT	CASSLEIDTQYF
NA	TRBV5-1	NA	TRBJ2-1	TGCGCCAGCAGCTTGGTTCCGGGTGCGGAGCAGTTCTTC	CASSLVPGAEQFF
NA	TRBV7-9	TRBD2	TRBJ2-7	TGTGCCAGCAGCTTAGATGGGACTAGCGGGGTCGAGCAGTACTTC	CASSLDGTSGVEQYF
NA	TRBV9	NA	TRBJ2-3	TGTGCCAGCAGCGTAGCGGCCAGTTTCACAGATACGCAGTATTTT	CASSVAASFTDTQYF
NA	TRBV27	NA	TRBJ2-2	TGTGCCAGCTCCAAGGGAGCCGGGGAGCTGTTTTTT	CASSKGAGELFF
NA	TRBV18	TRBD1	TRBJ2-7	TGTGCCAGCTCCGCCGGGACAGGGAGTTACGAGCAGTACTTC	CASSAGTGSYEQYF
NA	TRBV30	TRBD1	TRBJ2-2	TGTGCCTCATTCCCCAGGGACAGACAGAACACCGGGGAGCTGTTTTTT	CASFPRDRQNTGELFF
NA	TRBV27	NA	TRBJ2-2	TGTGCCAGCAGTTTACCCGCGAACACCGGGGAGCTGTTTTTT	CASSLPANTGELFF
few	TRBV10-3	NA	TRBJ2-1	TGTGCCAGTGCGGGTAGCTCCTACAATGAGCAGTTCTTC	CASAGSSYNEQFF
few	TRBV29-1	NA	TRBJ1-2	TGCAGCGTAAGGAGGAGCGACTATGGCTACACCTTC	CSVRRSDYGYTF
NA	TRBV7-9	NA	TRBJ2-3	TGTGCCAGCAGCTTAGGACAGGTGTTGAGTGGCACAGATACGCAGTATTTT	CASSLGQVLSGTDTQYF
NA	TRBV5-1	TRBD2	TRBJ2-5	TGCGCCAGCAGCCAGGGGACTAGCGGGGGGGCCGAGGAGACCCAGTACTTC	CASSQGTSGGAEETQYF
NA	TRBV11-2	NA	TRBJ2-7	TGTGCCAGCAGCTTAGTGGCAGGGAGCCACGAGCAGTACTTC	CASSLVAGSHEQYF
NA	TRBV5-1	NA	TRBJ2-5	TGCGCCAGCAGCCCCACTTGGTTAGAGACCCAGTACTTC	CASSPTWLETQYF
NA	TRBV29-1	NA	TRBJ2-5	TGCAGCGTTCCTCAGGGACAAGAGACCCAGTACTTC	CSVPQGQETQYF
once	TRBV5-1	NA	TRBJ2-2	TGCGCCAGCAGCGCCGGGACAACCACCAACACCGGGGAGCTGTTTTTT	CASSAGTTTNTGELFF
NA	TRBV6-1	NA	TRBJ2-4	TGTGCCAGCAGTGAAAGGATTTCGGTAAAGATAGCCAAAAACATTCAGTACTTC	CASSERISVKIAKNIQYF
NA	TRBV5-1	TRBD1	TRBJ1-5	TGCGCCAGCAGCCCGGGACAGGGTACCAATCAGCCCCAGCATTTT	CASSPGQGTNQPQHF
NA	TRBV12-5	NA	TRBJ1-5	TGTGCTAGTGCCGAGGACAGAAATCAGCCCCAGCATTTT	CASAEDRNQPQHF
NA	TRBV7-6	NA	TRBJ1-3	TGTGCCAGCAGCTTAAGCGTATCCGGAAACACCATATATTTT	CASSLSVSGNTIYF
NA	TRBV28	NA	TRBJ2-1	TGTGCCAGCAGTCCCCAGGGCAATGAGCAGTTCTTC	CASSPQGNEQFF
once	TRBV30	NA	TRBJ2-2	TGTGCCTGGAGTGTACGTTGGACCGCCTCTGAGGAGCTGTTTTTT	CAWSVRWTASEELFF
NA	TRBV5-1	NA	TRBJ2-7	TGCGCCAGCAGCCCTACTACCACTGCACGCTACGAGCAGTACTTC	CASSPTTTARYEQYF
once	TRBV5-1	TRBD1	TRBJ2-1	TGCGCCAGCAGCCAGGGGGACAGCCACAATGAGCAGTTCTTC	CASSQGDSHNEQFF
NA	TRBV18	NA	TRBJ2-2	TGTGCCAGCTCACCCCAAGGGGCGGACACCGGGGAGCTGTTTTTT	CASSPQGADTGELFF
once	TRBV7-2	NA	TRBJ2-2	TGTGCCAGCAGCCGCCACTCGGACACCGGGGAGCTGTTTTTT	CASSRHSDTGELFF
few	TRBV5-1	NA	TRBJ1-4	TGCGCCAGCAGCTTGGCGGGGGCGCGACATGAAAAACTGTTTTTT	CASSLAGARHEKLFF
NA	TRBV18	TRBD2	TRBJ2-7	TGTGCCAGCTCACCAAAGAATTCGGGAGGCGAGCAGTACTTC	CASSPKNSGGEQYF
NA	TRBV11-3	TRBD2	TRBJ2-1	TGTGCCAGCAGCTTAGGGCCGGGGGGACCCAATGAGCAGTTCTTC	CASSLGPGGPNEQFF
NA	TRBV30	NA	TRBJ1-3	TGTGCCTGGACCCCTGTGCCAGGAAACACCATATATTTT	CAWTPVPGNTIYF
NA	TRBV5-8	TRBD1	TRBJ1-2	TGTGCCAGCAGCCCGGGACAGGGGTGGTATGGCTACACCTTC	CASSPGQGWYGYTF
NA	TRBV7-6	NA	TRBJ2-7	TGTGCCAGCACTCCAAAGAATTCCTACGAGCAGTACTTC	CASTPKNSYEQYF
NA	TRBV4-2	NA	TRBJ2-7	TGTGCCAGCAGCCAAGATCGCGGCGGGGTCTCCTACGAGCAGTACTTC	CASSQDRGGVSYEQYF
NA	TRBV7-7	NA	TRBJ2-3	TGTGCTAGCAGCTCCACCTTGGGAGAGTCGGTAGATACGCAGTATTTT	CASSSTLGESVDTQYF
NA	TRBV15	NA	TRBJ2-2	TGTGCCACCAGCAGAGTTAGCGGAGGAGGGACCGGGGAGCTGTTTTTT	CATSRVSGGGTGELFF
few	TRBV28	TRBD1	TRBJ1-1	TGTGCCAGCAGTGGGACAGGGATGGGAACTGAAGCTTTCTTT	CASSGTGMGTEAFF
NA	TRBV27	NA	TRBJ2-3	TGTGCCAGCAGTCCCCGACCCCAGTCGGCGCAGTATTTT	CASSPRPQSAQYF
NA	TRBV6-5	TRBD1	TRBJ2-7	TGTGCCAGCAGCCCTGGGACAGTGGAGAGGAACGAGCAGTACTTC	CASSPGTVERNEQYF
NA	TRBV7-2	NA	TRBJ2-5	TGTGCCAGCAGCTTACCCCAGGAACCTACCCAGTACTTC	CASSLPQEPTQYF
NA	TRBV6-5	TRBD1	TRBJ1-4	TGTGCCAGCAGCCCCGGACAGGGCTTTAATGAAAAACTGTTTTTT	CASSPGQGFNEKLFF
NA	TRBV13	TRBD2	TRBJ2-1	TGTGCCACTTTGACTAGCGGGAGGGGGTACAATGAGCAGTTCTTC	CATLTSGRGYNEQFF
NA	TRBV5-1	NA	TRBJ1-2	TGCGCCAGCAGCTTGGGCGCAGCTACTAACTATGGCTACACCTTC	CASSLGAATNYGYTF